This T cell receptor beta chain stems from a study of blood T cells in healthy people across ages. Study in general: Researchers report that template switching captured about one barcoded beta molecule per two T cells.

A second roughly 7 to 12 cycle PCR used barcoded and J-beta primers. One entry per CDR3 protein results from TCRdb running MiXCR on the 5' RACE reads. The sample lists about 1.5 million distinct CDR3 sequences, 35% to 45% occurring once. This clonotype was counted a few times. Material for sequencing was blood. This sequence originates from a woman under 30 in good health.

CDR3 sequence: CASRPLRRGSTDTQYF. CDR3 in DNA: TGTGCCAGCCGGCCCCTACGGCGGGGAAGCACAGATACGCAGTATTTT. This chain uses TRBV27 with TRBJ2-3; D may be TRBD2 (6 bases). Trimming removed 8 bases from V and 0 bases from J, with 18 bases in between. This CDR3 contains 16 residues. Germline V gives CDR1 MNHEY, CDR2 SMNVEV (reference sequence).